This entry lists 20 T cell receptor beta chains sequenced from one sample in a study of OX40 agonist ivuxolimab in advanced cancers. Sequenced by immunoSEQ multiplex PCR; TCRdb stores in-frame clones only, minus some. The sample lists roughly 48,000 clones, roughly 84% seen once, with 0.95% to 1.2% in the top ten. The material sequenced was CD4+ or CD8+ T cells sorted from blood, taken in a trial of the OX40 agonist ivuxolimab. Source of these receptors: an adult with an advanced solid tumor such as melanoma, head and neck, liver or kidney cancer.

The V call is TRBV27, the J call TRBJ2-7; TRBD1 aligns across 8 bases. After removal of 5 bases from V and 5 bases from J, the junction contained 11 bases not matched to a gene. CDR3 length equals 15 residues. Germline CDR1 is MNHEY and CDR2 is SMNVEV (reference sequence). The CDR3 reads CASSPLGQGLNEQYF. The CDR3 coding sequence is TGTGCCAGCAGTCCACTAGGACAGGGACTTAACGAGCAGTACTTC.

The chain carries TRBV6-5 and TRBJ1-6, with no clear D. Germline CDR1 and CDR2: MNHEY and SVGAGI. Trimming took 4 bases from V and 8 from J, leaving 18 bases between them. The CDR3 contains 16 residues. As DNA, the CDR3 is TGTGCCAGCAGTTTTGGGAGTACCATTATGTATTCACCCCTCCACTTT. Translated: CASSFGSTIMYSPLHF.

The rearrangement joins TRBV7-9 to TRBJ1-4, with 7 nucleotides matching TRBD1. The V segment lost 5 bases and the J segment 2 bases; nucleotides outside the gene matches: 5. CDR3 length equals 15 residues. Germline V gene sequence: CDR1 SEHNR, CDR2 FQNEAQ (reference sequence). CDR3 loop: CASSIGTDTNEKLFF. The CDR3 bases are TGTGCCAGCAGCATAGGGACAGATACTAATGAAAAACTGTTTTTT.

The V gene is TRBV30, the J gene TRBJ1-5, with 8 bases lining up with TRBD1. In germline, CDR1 is GTSNPN, CDR2 SVGIG (reference sequence). V was clipped by 3 bases and J by 6 bases; unmatched bases: 7. The CDR3 is made up of 14 amino acids. CDR3 region: CAWSVGTGGQPQHF. The CDR3, as DNA: TGTGCCTGGAGCGTCGGGACAGGAGGTCAGCCCCAGCATTTT.

V and J are TRBV6-6 and TRBJ1-3, with D unclear. Trimming cost V 0 bases and J 1 base, with 4 bases left between them. There are 14 residues in the CDR3. The V gene's germline CDR1 is MNHNY and CDR2 SVGAGI (reference sequence). The chain's CDR3 is CASSYSESGNTIYF. The CDR3 DNA sequence: TGTGCCAGCAGTTACTCAGAATCTGGAAACACCATATATTTT.

The CDR3 spells CASSSTGGHTPFF. DNA for the CDR3: TGTGCCAGCAGCTCGACAGGGGGCCACACTCCTTTCTTT. V is TRBV5-6 and J is TRBJ1-1; 10 bases line up with TRBD1. V shed 3 bases and J 12 bases; nucleotides not matched to a gene: 8. Germline V lookup: CDR1 SGHDT, CDR2 YYEEEE. CDR3 length equals 13 residues. Full variable domain (remainder filled in from reference TRBV5-6 and TRBJ1-1): DAGVTQSPTHLIKTRGQQVTLRCSPKSGHDTVSWYQQALGQGPQFIFQYYEEEERQRGNFPDRFSGHQFPNYSSELNVNALLLGDSALYLCASSSTGGHTPFFGQGTRLTVV.

The chain has TRBV7-2 and TRBJ1-1; D is perhaps TRBD1 (6 bases). Trimming left V 5 bases short and J 1 base short, with 23 bases between. Germline-derived CDR1 and CDR2 are SGHTA and FQGNSA. The CDR3 sequence is 18 residues long. The CDR3 nucleotides read TGTGCCAGCAGCGCCTGGACAGTTGGCGGAGATAGGAACACTGAAGCTTTCTTT. Encoded protein: CASSAWTVGGDRNTEAFF.

The table lists this clone with a count of one. This chain connects TRBV11-3 to TRBJ1-2, with D hard to call. The CDR3 totals 11 residues. Trimming stripped 4 bases from V and 8 bases from J, with 8 bases between. Germline V CDR1 and CDR2: SGHNT, YENEEA. The CDR3 sequence: CASSSAWGYTF. As DNA, the CDR3 is TGTGCCAGCAGCTCAGCGTGGGGCTACACCTTC.

This clone was recorded once. The chain couples TRBV6-1 to TRBJ1-2; 8 nucleotides align to TRBD1. Germline CDR1 is MNHNS and CDR2 is SASEGT. The J segment lost 4 bases and the V segment lost 7 bases, leaving 8 bases of the junction unmatched. The CDR3 runs 14 residues. The CDR3 region has the DNA TGTGCCAGCACCCCGACCCAGGGGGCCTATGGCTACACCTTC. Translating it yields CASTPTQGAYGYTF.

This chain joins TRBV14 and TRBJ1-2; a weak D match, TRBD1 (5 bases). The ends were cut back, 1 base at V and 5 bases at J, with 14 bases in the middle. From germline, CDR1 is SGHDN and CDR2 FVKESK. CDR3 length: 15 amino acids. CDR3 sequence reads: CASSQGSGALYGYTF. The CDR3 DNA reads as TGTGCCAGCAGCCAAGGGTCCGGGGCGCTTTATGGCTACACCTTC.

CDR3 region: CASRQGTSTDTQYF. CDR3 bases: TGTGCCAGTAGACAGGGGACTAGCACAGATACGCAGTATTTT. The V and J genes are TRBV19 and TRBJ2-3; D is possibly TRBD1 (7 bases). The CDR3 loop spans 14 amino acids. Germline V CDR1 and CDR2: LNHDA, SQIVND (reference sequence). V lost 6 bases to trimming and J lost 0 bases, with 10 bases between them. The entire variable domain, with the rest obtained from reference TRBV19 and TRBJ2-3, is as follows: DGGITQSPKYLFRKEGQNVTLSCEQNLNHDAMYWYRQDPGQGLRLIYYSQIVNDFQKGDIAEGYSVSREKKESFPLTVTSAQKNPTAFYLCASRQGTSTDTQYFGPGTRLTVL.

CDR3 bases: TGTGCCTGGAGCGCTCTACAGACAGGGGCCGGGGAGCTGTTTTTT. Translated, it gives CAWSALQTGAGELFF. This rearrangement joins TRBV30 to TRBJ2-2; 8 bases map to TRBD1. J was trimmed by 6 bases and V by 3 bases; bases with no gene match: 9. CDR3 length: 15 amino acids. From germline, CDR1 is GTSNPN and CDR2 SVGIG (reference sequence).

Here the CDR3 DNA reads TGTGCCAGCAGTCCGGACAGGGATGACTATGGCTACACCTTC. As protein: CASSPDRDDYGYTF. This chain uses TRBV6-5 with TRBJ1-2, with 8 bases aligning to TRBD1. Germline V lookup: CDR1 MNHEY, CDR2 SVGAGI. Unmatched junction bases numbered 5, after V lost 5 bases and J lost 3 bases. The length of the CDR3 is 14 residues.

The rearrangement uses TRBV10-3 and TRBJ2-1; 8 nucleotides line up with TRBD2. This CDR3 spans 15 amino acids. Germline V gene lookup returns CDR1 ENHRY and CDR2 SYGVKD. V shed 6 bases, J shed 4 bases, and the junction held 8 bases outside the gene matches. CDR3 coding DNA: TGTGCCATCAGGCCAACTAGCGGCGCGTACAATGAGCAGTTCTTC. Amino acid sequence: CAIRPTSGAYNEQFF.

The V and J genes are TRBV15 and TRBJ2-7, with D uncertain. Germline CDR1 is LNHNV and CDR2 is YYDKDF (reference sequence). This CDR3 has 15 amino acids. Between the trimmed V and J ends, which lost 1 base and 7 bases, there was a span of 17 bases. Written as DNA, the CDR3 is TGTGCCACCAGCAGAGGTGACACACTTTTTGAGGAGCAGTACTTC. Encoded protein: CATSRGDTLFEEQYF.

V usage is TRBV2 and J usage is TRBJ2-5, with unresolved D. This CDR3 contains 14 residues. Germline CDR1 is SNHLY and CDR2 is FYNNEI. Between the trimmed V and J ends, which lost 4 bases and 5 bases, there was a span of 14 bases. CDR3 DNA: TGTGCCAGCAGTGCCCAAGGTTCCTGGGAGACCCAGTACTTC. Residues: CASSAQGSWETQYF.

The V and J genes are TRBV5-8 and TRBJ2-5; 8 bases are a match to TRBD1. The CDR3 spans 17 residues. V was pared by 1 base and J by 4 bases, with 12 bases of the junction left unmatched. From germline, CDR1 is SGHTS and CDR2 YDEGEE. The CDR3 loop is CASSLPLGDRTRETQYF. The CDR3, as DNA: TGTGCCAGCAGCTTGCCACTCGGGGACAGGACGCGAGAGACCCAGTACTTC.

The V gene is TRBV4-3, the J gene TRBJ1-6; 8 bases line up with TRBD1. This CDR3 spans 17 amino acids. The germline V gene has CDR1 LGHNA and CDR2 YSLEER. J gave up 8 bases and V 0 bases, and 9 bases lay outside the gene matches. The CDR3, as DNA: TGCGCCAGCAGCCAAGATCGGCAGGGGGCGGCGTATTCACCCCTCCACTTT. Translated, it gives CASSQDRQGAAYSPLHF.

V is TRBV10-2 and J is TRBJ2-1; TRBD2 aligns across 15 bases. Germline V gives CDR1 WSHSY, CDR2 SAAADI. The CDR3 runs to 19 residues. V gave up 7 bases and J gave up 6 bases; unmatched junction bases: 16. The CDR3 nucleotides read TGCGCCAGCAATCCCCCGTTGGGACTAGCGGGAGGTCGCGGCAATGAGCAGTTCTTC. Translated: CASNPPLGLAGGRGNEQFF.

CDR3 in DNA: TGTGCCATCAGAACGACAGGAGGGACAGATACGCAGTATTTT. It yields the protein CAIRTTGGTDTQYF. The chain carries TRBV10-3 and TRBJ2-3; D could derive from TRBD1 or TRBD2 (6 bases each). The CDR3 is made up of 14 amino acids. CDR1 ENHRY and CDR2 SYGVKD come from the germline V gene. The V end was cut by 6 bases, the J end by 3 bases, with 13 bases between.